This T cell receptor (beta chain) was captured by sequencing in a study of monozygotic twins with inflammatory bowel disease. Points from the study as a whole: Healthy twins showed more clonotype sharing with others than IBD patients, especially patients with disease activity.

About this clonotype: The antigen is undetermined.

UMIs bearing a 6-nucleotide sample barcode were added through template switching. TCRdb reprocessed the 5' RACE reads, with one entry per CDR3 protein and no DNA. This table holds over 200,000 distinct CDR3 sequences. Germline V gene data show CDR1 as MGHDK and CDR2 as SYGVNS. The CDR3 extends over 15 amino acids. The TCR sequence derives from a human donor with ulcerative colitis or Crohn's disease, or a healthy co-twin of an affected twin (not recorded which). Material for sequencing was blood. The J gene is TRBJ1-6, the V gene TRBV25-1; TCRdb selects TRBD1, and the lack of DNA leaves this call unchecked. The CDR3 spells CASSDKGVPYSPLHF.